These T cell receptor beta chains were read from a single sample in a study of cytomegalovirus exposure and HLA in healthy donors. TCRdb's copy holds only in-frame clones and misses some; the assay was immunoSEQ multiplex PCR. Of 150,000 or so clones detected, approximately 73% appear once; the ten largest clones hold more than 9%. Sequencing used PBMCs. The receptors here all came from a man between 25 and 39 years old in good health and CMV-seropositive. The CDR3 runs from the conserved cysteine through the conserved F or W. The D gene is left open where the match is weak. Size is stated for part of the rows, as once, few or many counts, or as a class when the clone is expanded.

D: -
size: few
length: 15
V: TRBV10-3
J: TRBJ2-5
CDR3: CAISAQAAGQETQYF
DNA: TGTGCCATCAGTGCCCAGGCAGCGGGCCAAGAGACCCAGTACTTC

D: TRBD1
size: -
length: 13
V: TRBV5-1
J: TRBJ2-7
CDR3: CASSPQGYYEQYF
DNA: TGCGCCAGCAGCCCACAGGGGTACTACGAGCAGTACTTC

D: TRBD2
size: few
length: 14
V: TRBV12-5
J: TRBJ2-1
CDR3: CASGTSGAYNEQFF
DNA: TGTGCTAGTGGGACTAGCGGAGCCTACAATGAGCAGTTCTTC

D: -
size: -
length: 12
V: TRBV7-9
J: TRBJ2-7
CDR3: CASSLETYEQYF
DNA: TGTGCCAGCAGCTTGGAGACCTACGAGCAGTACTTC

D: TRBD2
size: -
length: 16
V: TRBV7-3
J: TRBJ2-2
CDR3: CASSRLAGGFTGELFF
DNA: TGTGCCAGCAGCCGACTAGCGGGAGGGTTTACCGGGGAGCTGTTTTTT

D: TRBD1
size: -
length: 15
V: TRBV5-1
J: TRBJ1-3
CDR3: CASSLPRDRGDTIYF
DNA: TGCGCCAGCAGCTTGCCCCGGGACAGGGGTGACACCATATATTTT

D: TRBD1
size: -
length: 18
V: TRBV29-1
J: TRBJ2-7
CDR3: CSVAFPGQTSDLRGEQYF
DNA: TGCAGCGTCGCATTTCCGGGACAGACGTCGGACTTGAGAGGAGAGCAGTACTTC

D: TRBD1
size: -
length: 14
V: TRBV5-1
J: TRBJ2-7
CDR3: CASSPRTGDYEQYF
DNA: TGCGCCAGCAGCCCCAGGACAGGGGACTACGAGCAGTACTTC

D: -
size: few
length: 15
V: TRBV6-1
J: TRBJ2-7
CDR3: CASRQGQDSFYEQYF
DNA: TGTGCCAGCAGGCAGGGGCAGGACAGTTTTTACGAGCAGTACTTC

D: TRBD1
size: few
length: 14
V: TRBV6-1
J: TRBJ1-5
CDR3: CASSQTGGEQPQHF
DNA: TGTGCCAGCAGTCAAACAGGGGGTGAGCAGCCCCAGCATTTT

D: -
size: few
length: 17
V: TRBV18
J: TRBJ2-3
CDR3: CASSRSLEGASTDTQYF
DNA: TGTGCCAGCTCACGCTCCCTAGAAGGGGCTAGCACAGATACGCAGTATTTT

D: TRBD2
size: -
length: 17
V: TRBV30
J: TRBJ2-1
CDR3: CAWFAQGTSGRGNEQFF
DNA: TGTGCCTGGTTTGCCCAGGGAACTAGCGGGAGAGGGAATGAGCAGTTCTTC

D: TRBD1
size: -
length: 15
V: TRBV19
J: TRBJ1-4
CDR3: CASSMAQGIGEKLFF
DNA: TGTGCCAGTAGTATGGCACAGGGGATCGGTGAAAAACTGTTTTTT

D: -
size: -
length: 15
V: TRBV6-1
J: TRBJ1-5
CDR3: CASSNYRAGNQPQHF
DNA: TGTGCCAGCAGTAATTACAGGGCCGGCAATCAGCCCCAGCATTTT

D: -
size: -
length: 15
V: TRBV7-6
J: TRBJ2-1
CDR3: CASSLEVSKAHEQFF
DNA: TGTGCCAGCAGCTTAGAAGTGTCCAAAGCCCATGAGCAGTTCTTC

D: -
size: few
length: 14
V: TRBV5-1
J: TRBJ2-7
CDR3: CASRRGTAAYEQYF
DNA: TGCGCCAGCAGACGGGGGACAGCGGCCTACGAGCAGTACTTC

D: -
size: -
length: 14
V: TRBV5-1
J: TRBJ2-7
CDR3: CASTPPSSAGEQYF
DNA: TGCGCCAGCACCCCGCCTTCTAGCGCCGGCGAGCAGTACTTC

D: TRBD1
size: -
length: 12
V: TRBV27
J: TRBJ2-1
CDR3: CASGQVLNEQFF
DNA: TGTGCCAGCGGACAGGTTCTCAATGAGCAGTTCTTC

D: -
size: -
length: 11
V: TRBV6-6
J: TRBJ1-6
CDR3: CASKELDRLHF
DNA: TGTGCCAGCAAGGAACTAGACCGACTCCACTTT

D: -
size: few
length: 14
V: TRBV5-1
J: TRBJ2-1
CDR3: CASSPTVNSNEQFF
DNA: TGCGCCAGCAGCCCCACGGTCAATTCCAATGAGCAGTTCTTC

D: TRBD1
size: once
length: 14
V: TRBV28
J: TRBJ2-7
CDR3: CASSLGTVLYEQYF
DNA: TGTGCCAGCAGTTTAGGGACAGTACTCTACGAGCAGTACTTC

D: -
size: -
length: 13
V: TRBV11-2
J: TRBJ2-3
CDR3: CASSPMMADTQYF
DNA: TGTGCCAGCAGCCCTATGATGGCAGATACGCAGTATTTT

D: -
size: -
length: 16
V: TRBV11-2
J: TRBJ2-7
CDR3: CASSSLWVADIYEQYF
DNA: TGTGCCAGCAGCTCCCTCTGGGTGGCGGACATCTACGAGCAGTACTTC

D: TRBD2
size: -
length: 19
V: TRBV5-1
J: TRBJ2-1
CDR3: CASSLAPSGRERVYNEQFF
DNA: TGCGCCAGCAGCTTGGCTCCATCGGGGCGGGAGAGGGTTTACAATGAGCAGTTCTTC

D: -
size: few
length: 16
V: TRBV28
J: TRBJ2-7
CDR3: CASSRHTGSRPYEQYF
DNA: TGTGCCAGCAGCCGTCACACAGGGTCTCGTCCCTACGAGCAGTACTTC

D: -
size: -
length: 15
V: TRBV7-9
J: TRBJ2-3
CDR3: CSSSLDGDNTDTQYF
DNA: TGTTCCAGCAGCTTGGATGGGGACAACACAGATACGCAGTATTTT

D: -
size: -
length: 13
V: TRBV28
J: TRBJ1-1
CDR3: CASRTGLVTEAFF
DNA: TGTGCCAGCAGAACAGGGTTAGTCACTGAAGCTTTCTTT

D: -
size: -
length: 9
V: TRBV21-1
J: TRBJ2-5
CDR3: CASEIFEHF
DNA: TGTGCCAGCGAAATCTTTGAGCACTTC

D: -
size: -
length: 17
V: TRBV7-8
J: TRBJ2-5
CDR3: CASSLVVSQGWYETQYF
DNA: TGTGCCAGCAGCTTAGTAGTCTCTCAGGGTTGGTACGAGACCCAGTACTTC

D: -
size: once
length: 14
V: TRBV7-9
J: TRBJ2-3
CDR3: CASSFVGGADTQYF
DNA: TGTGCCAGCAGCTTCGTGGGGGGAGCAGATACGCAGTATTTT

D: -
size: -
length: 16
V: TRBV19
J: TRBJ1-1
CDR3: CASSRNLRGYSTEAFF
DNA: TGTGCCAGTTCTCGTAATCTCCGGGGTTATAGCACTGAAGCTTTCTTT

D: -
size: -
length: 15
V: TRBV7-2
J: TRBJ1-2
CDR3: CASRPMGARMDGYTF
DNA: TGTGCCAGCCGTCCTATGGGGGCGCGGATGGATGGCTACACCTTC

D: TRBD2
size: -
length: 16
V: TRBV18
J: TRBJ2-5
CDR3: CASSQSRASGQETQYF
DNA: TGTGCCAGCTCACAATCCAGGGCTAGCGGCCAAGAGACCCAGTACTTC

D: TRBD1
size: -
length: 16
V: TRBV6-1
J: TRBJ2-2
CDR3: CASSGRTGGGTGELFF
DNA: TGTGCCAGCAGTGGTCGGACAGGGGGAGGCACCGGGGAGCTGTTTTTT

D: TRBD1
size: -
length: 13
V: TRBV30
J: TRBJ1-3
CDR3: CAWTRQGAHTIYF
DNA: TGTGCCTGGACGCGACAGGGGGCCCACACCATATATTTT

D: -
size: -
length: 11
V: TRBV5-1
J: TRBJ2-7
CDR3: CASSLGYEQYF
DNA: TGCGCCAGCAGCCTCGGCTACGAGCAGTACTTC

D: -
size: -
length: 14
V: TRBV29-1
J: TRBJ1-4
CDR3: CSVAIPQNKEKLFF
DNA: TGCAGCGTTGCTATACCACAGAATAAAGAAAAACTGTTTTTT

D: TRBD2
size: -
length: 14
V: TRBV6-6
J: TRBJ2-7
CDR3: CASSSPGTNYEQYF
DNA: TGTGCCAGCAGTTCCCCCGGGACTAACTACGAGCAGTACTTC

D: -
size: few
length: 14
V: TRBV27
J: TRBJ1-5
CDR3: CASARVGSNQPQHF
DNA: TGTGCCAGCGCCCGGGTTGGGAGCAATCAGCCCCAGCATTTT

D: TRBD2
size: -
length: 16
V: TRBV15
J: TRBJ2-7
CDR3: CATSSIAGGPPYEQYF
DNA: TGTGCCACCAGCAGTATAGCGGGAGGGCCTCCCTACGAGCAGTACTTC

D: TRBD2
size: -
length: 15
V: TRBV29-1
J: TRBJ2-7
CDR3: CSVETLAGGTYEQYF
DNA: TGCAGCGTTGAAACCTTAGCGGGGGGAACTTACGAGCAGTACTTC

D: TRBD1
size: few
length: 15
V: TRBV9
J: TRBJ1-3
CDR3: CASSVGTDSGNTIYF
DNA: TGTGCCAGCAGCGTCGGGACAGACTCTGGAAACACCATATATTTT

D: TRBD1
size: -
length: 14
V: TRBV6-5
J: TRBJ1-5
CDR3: CASSSGTENQPQHF
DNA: TGTGCCAGCAGTTCCGGGACAGAGAATCAGCCCCAGCATTTT

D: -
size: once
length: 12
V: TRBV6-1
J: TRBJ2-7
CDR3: CASSRGGGEQYF
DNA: TGTGCCAGCTCGAGGGGGGGAGGCGAGCAGTACTTC

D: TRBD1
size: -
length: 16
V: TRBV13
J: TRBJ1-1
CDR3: CASSLFLGQGPTEAFF
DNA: TGTGCCAGCAGCTTATTCTTGGGACAGGGACCCACTGAAGCTTTCTTT

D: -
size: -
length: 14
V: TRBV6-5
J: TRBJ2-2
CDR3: CASSYSSYTGELFF
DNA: TGTGCCAGCAGTTACTCGAGCTACACCGGGGAGCTGTTTTTT

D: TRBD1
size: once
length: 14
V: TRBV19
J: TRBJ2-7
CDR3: CASSARDRLYEQYF
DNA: TGTGCCAGTAGTGCCCGGGACAGACTCTACGAGCAGTACTTC

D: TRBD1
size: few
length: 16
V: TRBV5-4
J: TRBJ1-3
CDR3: CASSPQGGNSGNTIYF
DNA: TGTGCCAGCAGCCCGCAGGGGGGTAACTCTGGAAACACCATATATTTT

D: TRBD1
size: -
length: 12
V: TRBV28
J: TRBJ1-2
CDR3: CASSANHQGGHF
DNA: TGTGCCAGCAGCGCCAATCATCAGGGGGGACACTTC

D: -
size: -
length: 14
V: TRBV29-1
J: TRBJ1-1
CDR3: CSVERPAMNTEAFF
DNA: TGCAGCGTTGAGCGGCCCGCAATGAACACTGAAGCTTTCTTT

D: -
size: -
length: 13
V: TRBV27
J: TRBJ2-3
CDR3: CASRVRRVDTQYF
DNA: TGTGCCAGCCGGGTACGGCGCGTAGATACGCAGTATTTT

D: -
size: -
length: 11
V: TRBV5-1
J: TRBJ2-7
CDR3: CASSSSYEQYF
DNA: TGCGCCAGCAGCTCTTCCTACGAGCAGTACTTC

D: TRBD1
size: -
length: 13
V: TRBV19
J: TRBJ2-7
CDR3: CASSGTASYEQYF
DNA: TGTGCCAGCTCCGGGACAGCCTCCTACGAGCAGTACTTC

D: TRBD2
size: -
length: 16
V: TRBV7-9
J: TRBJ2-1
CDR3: CASSTGLAGALGEQFF
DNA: TGTGCCAGCAGCACCGGACTAGCGGGAGCACTCGGTGAGCAGTTCTTC